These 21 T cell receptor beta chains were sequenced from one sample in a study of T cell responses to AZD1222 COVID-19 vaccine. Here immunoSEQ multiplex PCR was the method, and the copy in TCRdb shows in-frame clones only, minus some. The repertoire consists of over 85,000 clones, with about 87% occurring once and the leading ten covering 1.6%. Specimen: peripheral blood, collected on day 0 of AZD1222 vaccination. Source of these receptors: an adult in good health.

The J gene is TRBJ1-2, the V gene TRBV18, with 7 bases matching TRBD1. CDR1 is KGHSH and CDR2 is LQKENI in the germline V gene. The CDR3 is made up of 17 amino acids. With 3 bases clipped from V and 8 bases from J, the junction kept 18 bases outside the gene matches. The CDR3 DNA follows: TGTGCCAGCTCACCCTACCATGACAGGGCCCGCGCCTGGGGCTACACCTTC. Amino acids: CASSPYHDRARAWGYTF.

CDR3 residues: CASSFDMNTEAFF. The CDR3 region has the DNA TGTGCCAGCAGCTTCGATATGAACACTGAAGCTTTCTTT. The rearrangement links TRBV5-5 to TRBJ1-1; D gene unclear. With 2 bases removed from V and 0 bases from J, the gap between germline ends came to 5 bases. Per germline, CDR1 SGHKS and CDR2 YYEKEE (reference sequence). CDR3 length: 13 amino acids.

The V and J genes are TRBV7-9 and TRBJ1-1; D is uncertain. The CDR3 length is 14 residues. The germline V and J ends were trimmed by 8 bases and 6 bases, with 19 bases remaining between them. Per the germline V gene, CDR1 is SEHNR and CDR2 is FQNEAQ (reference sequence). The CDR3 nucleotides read TGTGCCAGCGGCCCTGGGAAAGGAGTCGCTGAAGCTTTCTTT. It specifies CASGPGKGVAEAFF.

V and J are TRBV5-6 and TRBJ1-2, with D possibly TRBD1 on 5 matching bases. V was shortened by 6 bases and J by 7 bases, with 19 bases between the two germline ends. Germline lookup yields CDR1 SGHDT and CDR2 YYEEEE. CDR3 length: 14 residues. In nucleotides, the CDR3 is TGTGCCAGCATGCAGACAGCTACTCGAGGTGGCTACACCTTC. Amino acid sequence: CASMQTATRGGYTF.

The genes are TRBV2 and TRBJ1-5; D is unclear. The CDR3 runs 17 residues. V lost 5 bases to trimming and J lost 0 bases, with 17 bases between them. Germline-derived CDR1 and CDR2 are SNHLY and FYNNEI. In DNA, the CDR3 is TGTGCCAGCAGTCTTAGGGATCTGGGATATAGCAATCAGCCCCAGCATTTT. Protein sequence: CASSLRDLGYSNQPQHF. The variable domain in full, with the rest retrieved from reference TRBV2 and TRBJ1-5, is EPEVTQTPSHQVTQMGQEVILRCVPISNHLYFYWYRQILGQKVEFLVSFYNNEISEKSEIFDDQFSVERPDGSNFTLKIRSTKLEDSAMYFCASSLRDLGYSNQPQHFGDGTRLSIL.

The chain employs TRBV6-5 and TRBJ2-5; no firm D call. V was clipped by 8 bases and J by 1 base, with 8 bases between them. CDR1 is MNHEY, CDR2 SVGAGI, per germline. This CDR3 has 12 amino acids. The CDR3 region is CASRESQETQYF. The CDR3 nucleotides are TGTGCCAGCCGCGAAAGCCAAGAGACCCAGTACTTC.

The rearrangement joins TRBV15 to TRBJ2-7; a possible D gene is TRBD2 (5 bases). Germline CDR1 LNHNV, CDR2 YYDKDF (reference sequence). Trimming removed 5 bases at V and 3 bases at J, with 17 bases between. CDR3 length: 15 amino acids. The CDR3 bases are TGTGCCACCAGCTCGCTCCGGACTTCTAGCTACGAGCAGTACTTC. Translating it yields CATSSLRTSSYEQYF. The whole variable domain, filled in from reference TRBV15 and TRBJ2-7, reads DAMVIQNPRYQVTQFGKPVTLSCSQTLNHNVMYWYQQKSSQAPKLLFHYYDKDFNNEADTPDNFQSRRPNTSFCFLDIRSPGLGDTAMYLCATSSLRTSSYEQYFGPGTRLTVT.

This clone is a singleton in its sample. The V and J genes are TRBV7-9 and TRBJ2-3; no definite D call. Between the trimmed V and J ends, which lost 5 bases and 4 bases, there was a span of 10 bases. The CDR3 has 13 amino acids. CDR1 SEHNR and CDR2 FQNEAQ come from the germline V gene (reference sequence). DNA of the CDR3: TGTGCCAGCAGCCCCATGGTCCCAGATACGCAGTATTTT. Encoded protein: CASSPMVPDTQYF.

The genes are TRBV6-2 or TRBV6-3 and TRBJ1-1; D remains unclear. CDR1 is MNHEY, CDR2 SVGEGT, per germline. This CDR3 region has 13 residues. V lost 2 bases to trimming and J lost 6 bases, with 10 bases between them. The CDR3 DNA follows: TGTGCCAGCAGTTACGGGCAGCACCCTGAAGCTTTCTTT. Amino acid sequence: CASSYGQHPEAFF.

The CDR3 DNA sequence: TGTGCCAGCAGTCCCGACGTGACTAGCGCCACCTACAATGAGCAGTTCTTC. It codes for CASSPDVTSATYNEQFF. The rearrangement uses TRBV6-6 and TRBJ2-1; 8 nucleotides align to TRBD2. The J segment lost 2 bases and the V segment lost 5 bases, leaving 11 bases of the junction unmatched. This CDR3 has 17 residues. Germline CDR1 MNHNY, CDR2 SVGAGI (reference sequence).

Here the CDR3 reads CASRSTGTTNNEQFF. The DNA of the CDR3 is TGTGCCAGCAGGTCAACGGGAACCACTAACAATGAGCAGTTCTTC. The chain links TRBV6-5 to TRBJ2-1; tentative D call: TRBD2 (5 bases). In germline, CDR1 is MNHEY, CDR2 SVGAGI. Trimming took off 6 bases at V and 5 bases at J, with 17 bases between the two ends. This CDR3 region has 15 residues.

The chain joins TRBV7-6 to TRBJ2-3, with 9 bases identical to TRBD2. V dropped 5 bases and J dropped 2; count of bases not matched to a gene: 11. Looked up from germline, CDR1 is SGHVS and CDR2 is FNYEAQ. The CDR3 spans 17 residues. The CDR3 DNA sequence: TGTGCCAGCAGCCTCACACTAAGCGGGGGGCTCACAGATACGCAGTATTTT. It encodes CASSLTLSGGLTDTQYF.

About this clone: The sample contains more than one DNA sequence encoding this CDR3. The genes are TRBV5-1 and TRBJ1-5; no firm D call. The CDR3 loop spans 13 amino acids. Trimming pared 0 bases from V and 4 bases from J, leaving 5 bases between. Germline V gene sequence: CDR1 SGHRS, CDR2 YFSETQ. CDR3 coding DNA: TGCGCCAGCAGCTTGGTTGGGAATCAGCCCCAGCATTTT. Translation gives CASSLVGNQPQHF.

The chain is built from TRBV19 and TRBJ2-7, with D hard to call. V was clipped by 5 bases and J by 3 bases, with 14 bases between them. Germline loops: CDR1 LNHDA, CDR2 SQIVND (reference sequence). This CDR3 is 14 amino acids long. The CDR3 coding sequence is TGTGCCAGTAGTGACCGGGCCGCGGACTACGAGCAGTACTTC. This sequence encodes CASSDRAADYEQYF.

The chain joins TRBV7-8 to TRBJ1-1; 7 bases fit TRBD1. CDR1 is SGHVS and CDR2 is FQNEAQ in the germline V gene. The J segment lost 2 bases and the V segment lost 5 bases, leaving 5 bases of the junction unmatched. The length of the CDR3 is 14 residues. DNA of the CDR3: TGTGCCAGCAGCCGACAGGGCACAAACACTGAAGCTTTCTTT. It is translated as CASSRQGTNTEAFF.

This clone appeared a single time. CDR3 sequence: CASATGGNTEAFF. CDR3 nucleotides: TGCGCCAGCGCGACAGGGGGCAACACTGAAGCTTTCTTT. V usage is TRBV5-1 and J usage is TRBJ1-1, with TRBD1 identical over 10 bases. Losses at the gene ends were 7 bases for V and 2 bases for J; bases not matched to a gene: 2. The CDR3 is made up of 13 amino acids. The V gene's germline CDR1 is SGHRS and CDR2 YFSETQ.

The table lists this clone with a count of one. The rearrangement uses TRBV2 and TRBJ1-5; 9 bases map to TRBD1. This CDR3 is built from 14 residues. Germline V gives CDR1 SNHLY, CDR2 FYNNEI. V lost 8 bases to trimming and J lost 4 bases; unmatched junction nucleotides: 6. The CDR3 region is CASGGDRANQPQHF. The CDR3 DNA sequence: TGTGCCAGCGGTGGGGACAGGGCAAATCAGCCCCAGCATTTT. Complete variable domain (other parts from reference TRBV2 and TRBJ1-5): EPEVTQTPSHQVTQMGQEVILRCVPISNHLYFYWYRQILGQKVEFLVSFYNNEISEKSEIFDDQFSVERPDGSNFTLKIRSTKLEDSAMYFCASGGDRANQPQHFGDGTRLSIL.

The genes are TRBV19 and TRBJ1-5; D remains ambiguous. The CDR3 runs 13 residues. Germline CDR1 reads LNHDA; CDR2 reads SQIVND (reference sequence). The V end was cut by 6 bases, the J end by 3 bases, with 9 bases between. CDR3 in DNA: TGTGCCAGTAGGAGACGGGACAATCAGCCCCAGCATTTT. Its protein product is CASRRRDNQPQHF.

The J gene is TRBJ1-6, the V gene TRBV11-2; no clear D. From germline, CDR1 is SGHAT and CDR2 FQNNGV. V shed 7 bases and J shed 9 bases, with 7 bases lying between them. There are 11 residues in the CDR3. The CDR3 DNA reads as TGTGCCAGCAAGGGAGTTTCACCCCTCCACTTT. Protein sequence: CASKGVSPLHF.

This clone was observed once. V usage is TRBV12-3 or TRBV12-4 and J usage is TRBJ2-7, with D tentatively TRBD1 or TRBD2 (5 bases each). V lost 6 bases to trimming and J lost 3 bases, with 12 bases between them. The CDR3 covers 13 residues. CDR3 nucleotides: TGTGCCAGCAGCCTGGGGGTGGGCTACGAGCAGTACTTC. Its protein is CASSLGVGYEQYF.

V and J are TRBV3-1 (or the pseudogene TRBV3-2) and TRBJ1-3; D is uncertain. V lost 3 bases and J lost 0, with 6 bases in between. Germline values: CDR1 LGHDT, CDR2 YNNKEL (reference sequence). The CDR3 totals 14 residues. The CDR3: CASSQQSSGNTIYF. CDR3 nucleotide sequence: TGTGCCAGCAGCCAGCAGAGCTCTGGAAACACCATATATTTT.